The clone carrying this T cell receptor beta chain was seen more than once but under ten times. This entry belongs to a study of cytomegalovirus exposure and HLA in healthy donors. The PCR contained 60 Vbeta and 13 Jbeta primers. The repertoire was sequenced with immunoSEQ multiplex PCR; TCRdb's copy has only in-frame clones and lacks some. The repertoire holds nearly 95,000 clones, with approximately 7.6% as singletons. CDR1 is MDHEN and CDR2 is SYDVKM in the germline V gene. Trimming stripped 2 bases from V and 0 bases from J, with 13 bases between. The CDR3 covers 16 residues. The TCR was taken from a man aged 50 or older in good health and CMV-seronegative. The rearrangement uses TRBV28 and TRBJ1-2; D perhaps matches TRBD1 (6 bases). Sequenced sample: PBMCs. This CDR3 is CASSLRYREPNYGYTF. Here the CDR3 DNA reads TGTGCCAGCAGTTTACGGTACAGGGAACCTAACTATGGCTACACCTTC.